The 18 T cell receptor beta chains listed next were all sequenced from one sample in a study of blood T cell repertoires in COVID-19 (dated by TCRdb to the early 2020s). The library was prepared using the immunoSEQ multiplex PCR assay. TCRdb mirrors the immuneACCESS table, restricted to in-frame sequences. Some clones are absent from its copies; in checked studies, under half trace to an unresolved V gene, and the reason for the others is unknown. This sample has roughly 27,000 clones in its table, and 80% to 90% of those were observed once. The ten top clones hold roughly 9.1% of the sample. The sequencing input was peripheral blood. The receptors shown here come from a man aged 55-75 years with acute or convalescent COVID-19.

This clone came up once. This sequence joins TRBV18 and TRBJ1-2; TRBD1 aligns across 9 bases. The CDR3 spans 15 residues. The germline CDR1 and CDR2 sequences are KGHSH and LQKENI. V lost 3 bases to trimming and J lost 6 bases; unmatched junction nucleotides: 8. The CDR3 protein is CASSPLGQGNNGYTF. The CDR3 DNA reads as TGTGCCAGCTCACCCCTCGGACAGGGGAATAATGGCTACACCTTC.

This clone was observed a few times. The V and J genes are TRBV29-1 and TRBJ2-3; D is perhaps TRBD1 (6 bases). CDR1 is SQVTM, CDR2 ANQGSEA, per germline. This CDR3 contains 11 residues. Trimming removed 4 bases from V and 8 bases from J, with 10 bases in between. The CDR3 is CSVGQEGTQYF. CDR3 DNA sequence: TGCAGCGTTGGACAGGAAGGTACGCAGTATTTT.

The rearrangement links TRBV5-1 to TRBJ2-1; D may be TRBD1 (6 bases). Germline assignment: CDR1 SGHRS and CDR2 YFSETQ. The CDR3 sequence is 14 residues long. Trimming removed 4 bases at V and 5 bases at J, with 13 bases between. This chain's CDR3 is CASSHGQSDNEQFF. In DNA form, the CDR3 reads TGCGCCAGCAGCCACGGACAGTCCGACAATGAGCAGTTCTTC.

The chain employs TRBV5-6 and TRBJ2-7; a weak D match, TRBD1 (5 bases). Deletions cut 4 bases from V and 3 bases from J, with 17 bases between. This CDR3 spans 15 amino acids. Germline V gene sequence: CDR1 SGHDT, CDR2 YYEEEE. Here the CDR3 reads CASSPLLAGNYEQYF. The CDR3 region has the DNA TGTGCCAGCAGCCCCCTGCTGGCAGGGAACTACGAGCAGTACTTC.

V and J are TRBV15 and TRBJ2-2; the match to TRBD2 covers 7 bases. The CDR3 spans 15 residues. CDR1 and CDR2 from the germline V gene are LNHNV and YYDKDF (reference sequence). J was trimmed by 4 bases and V by 1 base; bases with no gene match: 3. The CDR3 region is CATSRVREGTGELFF. For the CDR3, the DNA is TGTGCCACCAGCAGAGTAAGGGAGGGCACCGGGGAGCTGTTTTTT.

The CDR3 sequence: CASSLQGQPQHF. CDR3 DNA sequence: TGTGCCAGCAGCCTCCAGGGACAGCCCCAGCATTTT. The chain recombines TRBV3-1 (or the pseudogene TRBV3-2) with TRBJ1-5; maybe TRBD1 (5 bases). In germline, CDR1 is LGHDT, CDR2 YNNKEL (reference sequence). The V end lost 4 bases, the J end lost 7 bases, and 8 bases lay between the germline ends. CDR3 length: 12 residues.

This clone was seen only once. The chain employs TRBV21-1 and TRBJ2-4; the tabulated D call, TRBD1, remains unverified against the DNA. TRBV21-1 is a listed pseudogene. The CDR3 has 16 residues. Here the CDR3 DNA reads TGTGCCAGCAGCACCGACAGGTTGCGGGTAAAAAACATTCAGTACTTC. This gives the protein CASSTDRLRVKNIQYF.

The V and J genes are TRBV3-1 (or the pseudogene TRBV3-2) and TRBJ2-2; TRBD2 might be the D (6 bases). Germline loops: CDR1 LGHDT, CDR2 YNNKEL (reference sequence). The CDR3 has 13 residues. Deletions cut 6 bases from V and 4 bases from J, with 9 bases between. In DNA form, the CDR3 reads TGTGCCAGCAGGCGGGAAGGCACCGGGGAGCTGTTTTTT. It codes for CASRREGTGELFF.

This clone has just one count. The chain recombines TRBV10-3 with TRBJ2-1; TRBD2 agrees at 10 bases. CDR3 length: 17 amino acids. From germline, CDR1 is ENHRY and CDR2 SYGVKD. The ends lost 3 bases at V and 10 bases at J; junction bases unmatched: 15. The CDR3 sequence: CAISDRVGASGRQEQFF. CDR3 bases: TGTGCCATCAGTGATCGGGTCGGGGCTAGCGGGAGACAAGAGCAGTTCTTC.

This chain links TRBV2 with TRBJ2-2, with D tentatively TRBD2 (7 bases). Trimming stripped 6 bases from V and 5 bases from J, with 13 bases between. Germline values: CDR1 SNHLY, CDR2 FYNNEI. The CDR3 is 14 residues long. The CDR3 sequence is CASRGGGWTGELFF. In DNA, the CDR3 is TGTGCCAGCAGAGGGGGAGGGTGGACCGGGGAGCTGTTTTTT.

This chain uses TRBV19 with TRBJ2-3, with TRBD1 as a possible D gene (7 bases). CDR3 size: 15 residues. The germline gives CDR1 LNHDA, CDR2 SQIVND (reference sequence). Trimming pared 7 bases from V and 0 bases from J, leaving 14 bases between. The CDR3 nucleotides are TGTGCCAGTACCCGGAGGGGGCAAAGCACAGATACGCAGTATTTT. It codes for CASTRRGQSTDTQYF.

V and J are TRBV29-1 and TRBJ2-1; weak D call: TRBD2 (7 bases). V lost 6 bases to trimming and J lost 2 bases, with 11 bases between them. The CDR3 has 13 amino acids. The germline V gene has CDR1 SQVTM and CDR2 ANQGSEA. The CDR3: CSVEGGAYNEQFF. CDR3 DNA: TGCAGCGTGGAGGGGGGGGCCTACAATGAGCAGTTCTTC.

This clone has just one count. This chain links TRBV3-1 (or the pseudogene TRBV3-2) with TRBJ1-4; D perhaps matches TRBD1 (6 bases). CDR1 is LGHDT and CDR2 is YNNKEL in the germline V gene (reference sequence). V lost 2 bases to trimming and J lost 3 bases, with 10 bases between them. The CDR3 sequence is 15 residues long. The DNA of the CDR3 is TGTGCCAGCAGCCAATCAGGGGCGGCTAATGAAAAACTGTTTTTT. This codes for CASSQSGAANEKLFF.

The CDR3 nucleotides are TGTGCCAGCAGTCCATCCTACGAGCAGTACTTC. Protein: CASSPSYEQYF. The gene calls are TRBV12-3 or TRBV12-4 and TRBJ2-7; D remains ambiguous. This CDR3 contains 11 residues. V was trimmed by 5 bases and J by 1 base, leaving 3 bases between them.

The V call is TRBV5-1, the J call TRBJ1-4, with 8 positions matching TRBD1. After removal of 3 bases from V and 1 base from J, the junction contained 2 bases not matched to a gene. CDR3 length: 15 residues. Germline assignment: CDR1 SGHRS and CDR2 YFSETQ. CDR3 coding DNA: TGCGCCAGCAGCTCTGGACAGGGAACTAATGAAAAACTGTTTTTT. Its translation is CASSSGQGTNEKLFF.

This chain links TRBV2 with TRBJ1-1; possible D gene TRBD1, 5 bases. V gave up 4 bases and J gave up 4 bases, with 13 bases separating them. Germline-derived CDR1 and CDR2 are SNHLY and FYNNEI. This CDR3 is 14 amino acids long. DNA for the CDR3: TGTGCCAGCAGTGGGCAGGGTGTGGGCACTGAAGCTTTCTTT. Its translation is CASSGQGVGTEAFF.

CDR3 sequence reads: CASSLGASTDTQYF. The CDR3 DNA is TGCGCCAGCAGCTTAGGGGCTAGCACAGATACGCAGTATTTT. The genes are TRBV5-1 and TRBJ2-3; D possibly corresponds to TRBD1 (5 bases). This CDR3 spans 14 amino acids. V lost 2 bases to trimming and J lost 0 bases, with 7 bases between them. Germline-derived CDR1 and CDR2 are SGHRS and YFSETQ.

The V gene is TRBV5-1, the J gene TRBJ2-7; the D gene is possibly TRBD1 (5 bases). Trimming removed 7 bases from V and 0 bases from J, with 14 bases in between. In germline, CDR1 is SGHRS, CDR2 YFSETQ. The CDR3 length is 14 residues. The chain's CDR3 is CASQTETISYEQYF. The DNA of the CDR3 is TGCGCCAGCCAGACAGAGACAATCTCCTACGAGCAGTACTTC.